These T cell receptor beta chains were read from a single sample in a study of regulatory T cells in long-lasting Graves disease. TCRdb processed the multiplex PCR reads anew with MiXCR; each CDR3 protein has one entry. The table has 350,000 to 450,000 distinct CDR3 sequences, roughly 25% seen once. Sequences were derived from peripheral blood mononuclear cells (PBMCs), sampled when the disease was refractory, from a patient treated with antithyroid drugs. The receptors shown here come from a woman aged 40 to 50 with Graves disease. Both conserved end residues are trimmed from each CDR3. D genes are given only for firm matches. Only part of the rows carry a size: once, few, many, or a class if the clone is expanded.

TRBV9	-	TRBD2	TRBJ2-5	ASSAGGLAGEETQY
TRBV2	many	TRBD1	TRBJ1-5	ASSQQGNQPQH
TRBV27	many	-	TRBJ2-7	ASSLRVATVEY
TRBV28	many	-	TRBJ1-6	ASSTGNSPLH
TRBV2	-	-	TRBJ2-1	ASSNGGPLVNEQF
TRBV27	few	-	TRBJ2-3	ASSLWGRASSTDTQY
TRBV6-1	few	-	TRBJ1-2	ASRVTGFSGYT
TRBV6-1	-	-	TRBJ1-5	ASIGRGLGNQPQH
TRBV28	many	-	TRBJ2-5	ASRDFADQETQY
TRBV10-3	few	-	TRBJ2-1	AISELPGVRMF
TRBV6-1	-	-	TRBJ1-5	AGSEGLSNQPQH
TRBV28	many	-	TRBJ1-3	ASSLERRSGNTIY
TRBV6-1	many	-	TRBJ2-7	ASRQNYEQY
TRBV2	many	TRBD1	TRBJ1-1	ASSVPRQGGNTEAF
TRBV11-2	many	TRBD2	TRBJ2-5	ASTRLGGAVETQY
TRBV5-5	few	TRBD1	TRBJ2-5	ASSIGTGSSQETQY
TRBV7-3	-	-	TRBJ2-5	ASSRDPQETQY
TRBV20-1	few	-	TRBJ1-2	SARAGTAFVSGYT
TRBV7-3	-	-	TRBJ1-1	ASSYSKETEAF
TRBV28	-	-	TRBJ1-2	ASKYPEGYGYT
TRBV9	-	-	TRBJ1-3	ASSVRSGIRNTIY
TRBV25-1	-	-	TRBJ2-7	ANSEPILGSSTYEQY
TRBV10-3	-	-	TRBJ2-7	AISSEGTYEQY
TRBV5-6	-	-	TRBJ1-4	ASTLGTADLINEKLL
TRBV11-2	few	-	TRBJ2-7	ASSLRRVPYEQY
TRBV10-3	many	-	TRBJ2-2	ASRGGSNTGELF
TRBV6-2/TRBV6-3	-	-	TRBJ1-1	ASSGVYGAF
TRBV19	-	-	TRBJ2-7	ATQISAYEQY
TRBV7-9	-	-	TRBJ2-7	ASSLATPEQY
TRBV7-8	many	-	TRBJ1-5	ASSLAARDQPQH
TRBV18	-	-	TRBJ2-4	ASSPGITFKNIQY
TRBV2	few	-	TRBJ2-7	ASRKPGQGHEQY
TRBV20-1	few	TRBD1	TRBJ1-1	RWTGGMHTEAF
TRBV5-1	-	-	TRBJ1-5	ASSMDGNSNQPQH
TRBV5-1	few	-	TRBJ2-3	ASSNPTDTQY
TRBV20-1	few	-	TRBJ2-5	SARAPWDPGTQY
TRBV7-9	-	-	TRBJ1-2	ASSLRPGGYT
TRBV12-3/TRBV12-4	once	-	TRBJ2-3	ASSFLDNGDTQY
TRBV6-5	-	TRBD2	TRBJ2-1	ASSYSGGGALYNEQF
TRBV10-3	few	-	TRBJ1-2	AIDEGGNYGYT
TRBV25-1	-	-	TRBJ2-6	ASSEGMTDKASNVLT
TRBV10-3	-	TRBD1	TRBJ2-3	AIRPGQGADTQY
TRBV20-1	-	-	TRBJ1-6	SASIQTNSPLH
TRBV10-1	few	-	TRBJ2-7	ASSDGGTPDEQY
TRBV10-3	-	-	TRBJ2-2	AISENFSGNTGELF
TRBV5-1	many	TRBD1	TRBJ2-7	ASSMGDSPYEQY
TRBV19	many	-	TRBJ2-7	ASSISGSSYEQY
TRBV20-1	-	-	TRBJ2-2	SARVIGLPSTGELF
TRBV5-6	-	-	TRBJ2-7	ASSPGGRDYEQY
TRBV27	many	-	TRBJ1-2	ASREGIWGKSHYGYT
TRBV28	-	-	TRBJ2-1	ASSLVGGDNEQF
TRBV28	many	-	TRBJ1-4	ASSLRTVGDEKLF